This T cell receptor beta chain was sequenced for a study of shared clonotypes between healthy human individuals. General study findings and limits: Sequencing depth was expected to influence donor clonotype sharing.

On this clone itself: Its antigen remains unknown.

The donors were all Caucasian adults (living in Nashville, Tennessee). It was into CD45RA+ naive and CD45RA-negative memory subsets that the CD4+ cells were split. The CDR3 totals 15 residues. From germline, CDR1 is SEHNR and CDR2 FQNEAQ (reference sequence). V lost 5 bases to trimming and J lost 5 bases, with 19 bases between them. Each PCR replicate from the sorted subsets contained around 200 ng DNA, which is 30,000 or so T cell genomes. Produced via immunoSEQ multiplex PCR; TCRdb's table is partial and in-frame only. The sample has some 300,000 clones; around four fifths are singletons. The gene calls are TRBV7-9 and TRBJ2-7, with D perhaps matching TRBD2 (5 bases). The receptor comes from a man aged 30-40 years in good health. The sequenced sample was memory CD4+ T cells sorted from blood. Subset denoted: CD45RA-negative fraction. The CDR3 sequence is CASSVPGSTYNEQYF. In DNA, the CDR3 is TGTGCCAGCAGCGTGCCGGGGTCTACCTACAACGAGCAGTACTTC.